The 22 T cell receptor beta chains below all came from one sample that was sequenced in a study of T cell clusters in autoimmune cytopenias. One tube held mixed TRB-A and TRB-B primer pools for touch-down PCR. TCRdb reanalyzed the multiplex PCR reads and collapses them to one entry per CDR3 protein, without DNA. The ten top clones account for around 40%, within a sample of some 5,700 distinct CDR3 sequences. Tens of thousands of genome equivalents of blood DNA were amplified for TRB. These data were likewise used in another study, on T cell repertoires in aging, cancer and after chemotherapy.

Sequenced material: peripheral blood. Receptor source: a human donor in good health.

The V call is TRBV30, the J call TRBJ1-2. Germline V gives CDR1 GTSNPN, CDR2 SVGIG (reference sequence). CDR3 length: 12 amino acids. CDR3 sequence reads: CAWSLQSGGYTF.

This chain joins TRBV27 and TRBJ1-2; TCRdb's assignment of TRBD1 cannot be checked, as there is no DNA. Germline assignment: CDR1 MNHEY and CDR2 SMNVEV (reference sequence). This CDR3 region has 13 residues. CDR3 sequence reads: CASRLGGYYGYTF.

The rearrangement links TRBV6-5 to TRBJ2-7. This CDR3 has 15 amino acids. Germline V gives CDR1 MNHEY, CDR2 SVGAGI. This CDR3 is CASSRPTASSYEQYF.

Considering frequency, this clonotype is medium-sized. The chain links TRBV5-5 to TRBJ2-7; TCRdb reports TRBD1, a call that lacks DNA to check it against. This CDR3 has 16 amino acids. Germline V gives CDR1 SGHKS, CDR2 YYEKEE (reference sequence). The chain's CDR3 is CASSLGQGLQLDEQYF. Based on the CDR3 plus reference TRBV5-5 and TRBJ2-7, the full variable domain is DAGVTQSPTHLIKTRGQQVTLRCSPISGHKSVSWYQQVLGQGPQFIFQYYEKEERGRGNFPDRFSARQFPNYSSELNVNALLLGDSALYLCASSLGQGLQLDEQYFGPGTRLTVT.

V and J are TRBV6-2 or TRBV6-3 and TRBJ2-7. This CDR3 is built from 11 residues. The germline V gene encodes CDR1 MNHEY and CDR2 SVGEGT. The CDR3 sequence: CASSGSYEQYF.

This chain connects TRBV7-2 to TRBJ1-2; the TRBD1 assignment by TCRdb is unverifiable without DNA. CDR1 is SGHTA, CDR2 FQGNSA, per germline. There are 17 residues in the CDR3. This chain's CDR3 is CASSLTHNQGAYYGYTF.

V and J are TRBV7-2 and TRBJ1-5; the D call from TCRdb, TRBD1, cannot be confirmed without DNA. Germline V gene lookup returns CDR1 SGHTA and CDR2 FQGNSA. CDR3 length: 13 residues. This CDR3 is CASSAQGDQPQHF.

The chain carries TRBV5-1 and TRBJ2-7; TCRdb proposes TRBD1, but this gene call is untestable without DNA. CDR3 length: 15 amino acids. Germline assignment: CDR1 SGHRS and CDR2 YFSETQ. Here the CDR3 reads CASSTGQGVIYEQYF.

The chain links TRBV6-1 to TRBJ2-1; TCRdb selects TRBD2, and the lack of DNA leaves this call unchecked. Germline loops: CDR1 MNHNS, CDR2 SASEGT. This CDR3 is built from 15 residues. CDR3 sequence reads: CASRLREAGYNEQFF.

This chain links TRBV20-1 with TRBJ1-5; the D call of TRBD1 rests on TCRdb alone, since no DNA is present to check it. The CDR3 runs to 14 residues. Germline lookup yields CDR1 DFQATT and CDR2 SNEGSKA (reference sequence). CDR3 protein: CSARDLTGDQPQHF.

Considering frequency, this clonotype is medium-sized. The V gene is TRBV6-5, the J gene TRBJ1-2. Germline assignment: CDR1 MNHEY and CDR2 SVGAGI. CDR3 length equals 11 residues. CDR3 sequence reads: CASSSSYGYTF.

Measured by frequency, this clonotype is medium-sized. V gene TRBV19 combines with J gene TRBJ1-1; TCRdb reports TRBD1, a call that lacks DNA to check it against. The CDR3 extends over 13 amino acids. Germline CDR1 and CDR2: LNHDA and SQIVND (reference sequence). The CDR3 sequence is CASRAQGMDEAFF. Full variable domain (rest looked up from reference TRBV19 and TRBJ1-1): DGGITQSPKYLFRKEGQNVTLSCEQNLNHDAMYWYRQDPGQGLRLIYYSQIVNDFQKGDIAEGYSVSREKKESFPLTVTSAQKNPTAFYLCASRAQGMDEAFFGQGTRLTVV.

The CDR3 sequence is CASSLAGEDTQYF. The genes are TRBV5-1 and TRBJ2-3. The CDR3 loop spans 13 amino acids. Germline V gene sequence: CDR1 SGHRS, CDR2 YFSETQ. Looking up the rest from reference TRBV5-1 and TRBJ2-3 gives the full variable domain: KAGVTQTPRYLIKTRGQQVTLSCSPISGHRSVSWYQQTPGQGLQFLFEYFSETQRNKGNFPGRFSGRQFSNSRSEMNVSTLELGDSALYLCASSLAGEDTQYFGPGTRLTVL.

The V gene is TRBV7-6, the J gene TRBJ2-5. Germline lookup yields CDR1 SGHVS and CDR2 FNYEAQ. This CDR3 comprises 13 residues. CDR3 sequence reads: CASSLAFGETQYF.

The CDR3 is CSASPLRGTVDTQYF. This chain uses TRBV20-1 with TRBJ2-3; the D call from TCRdb, TRBD1, cannot be confirmed without DNA. The germline V gene has CDR1 DFQATT and CDR2 SNEGSKA (reference sequence). This CDR3 comprises 15 residues.

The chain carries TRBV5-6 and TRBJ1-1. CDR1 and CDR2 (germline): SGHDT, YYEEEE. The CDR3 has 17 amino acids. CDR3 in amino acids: CASSFDGGAGLNTEAFF.

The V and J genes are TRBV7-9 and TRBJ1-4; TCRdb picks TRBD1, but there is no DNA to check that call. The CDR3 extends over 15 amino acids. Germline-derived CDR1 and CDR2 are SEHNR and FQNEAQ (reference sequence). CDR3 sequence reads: CASRIQGLEDEKLFF.

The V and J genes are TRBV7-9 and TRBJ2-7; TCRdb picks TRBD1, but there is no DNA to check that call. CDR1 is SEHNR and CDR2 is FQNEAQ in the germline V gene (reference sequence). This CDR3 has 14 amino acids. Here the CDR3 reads CASSPPGGLYEQYF.

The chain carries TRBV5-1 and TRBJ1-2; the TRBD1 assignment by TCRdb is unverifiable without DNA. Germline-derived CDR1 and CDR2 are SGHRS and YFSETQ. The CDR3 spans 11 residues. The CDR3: CATSDRSGYTF.

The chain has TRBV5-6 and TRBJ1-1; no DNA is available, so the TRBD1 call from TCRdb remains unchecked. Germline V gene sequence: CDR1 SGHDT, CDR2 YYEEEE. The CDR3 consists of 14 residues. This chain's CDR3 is CASSLYDRNTEAFF.

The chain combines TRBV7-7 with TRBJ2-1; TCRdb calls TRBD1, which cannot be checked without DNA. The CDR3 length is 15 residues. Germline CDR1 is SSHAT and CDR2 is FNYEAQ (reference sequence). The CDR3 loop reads CASSIGDPSYNEQFF.

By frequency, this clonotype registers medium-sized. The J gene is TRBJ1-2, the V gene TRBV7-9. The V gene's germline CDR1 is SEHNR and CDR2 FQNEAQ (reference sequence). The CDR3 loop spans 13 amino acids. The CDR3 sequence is CASSLLESYGYTF.